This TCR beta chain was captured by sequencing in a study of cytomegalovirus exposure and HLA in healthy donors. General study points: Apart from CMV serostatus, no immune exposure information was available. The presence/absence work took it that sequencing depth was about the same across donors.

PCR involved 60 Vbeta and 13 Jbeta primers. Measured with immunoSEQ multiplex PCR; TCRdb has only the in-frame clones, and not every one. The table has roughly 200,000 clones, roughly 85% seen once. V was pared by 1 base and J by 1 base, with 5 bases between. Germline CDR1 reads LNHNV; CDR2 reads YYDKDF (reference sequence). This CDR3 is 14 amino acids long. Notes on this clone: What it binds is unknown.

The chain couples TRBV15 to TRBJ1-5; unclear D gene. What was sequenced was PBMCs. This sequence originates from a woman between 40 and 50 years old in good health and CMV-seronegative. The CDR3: CATSRGQSNQPQHF. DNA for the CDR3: TGTGCCACCAGCAGAGGCCAGAGCAATCAGCCCCAGCATTTT.